The next 9 T cell receptor beta chains were all read from a single sample in a study of cytomegalovirus exposure and HLA in healthy donors. PCR primers comprised 60 Vbeta and 13 Jbeta primers. TCRdb's copy holds only in-frame clones and misses some; the assay was immunoSEQ multiplex PCR. The sample has more than 150,000 clones, about four fifths seen once. The sample was PBMCs. These receptors all stem from a boy younger than 18 in good health and CMV-seronegative.

V gene TRBV28 combines with J gene TRBJ1-4; maybe TRBD1 (6 bases). Germline V gives CDR1 MDHEN, CDR2 SYDVKM. This CDR3 is 14 amino acids long. Trimming removed 6 bases at V and 7 bases at J, with 15 bases between. As DNA, the CDR3 is TGTGCCAGCAGCCAAGGGGGGGTGGCTGAAAAACTGTTTTTT. Protein product: CASSQGGVAEKLFF.

This clone appeared a single time. The V and J genes are TRBV7-3 and TRBJ2-3; 11 positions match TRBD2. Germline V gene lookup returns CDR1 SGHTA and CDR2 FQGTGA. The CDR3 extends over 15 amino acids. Trimming removed 4 bases from V and 6 bases from J; junction bases left unmatched: 6. The CDR3 is CASSSISGGADTQYF. The CDR3 nucleotides are TGTGCCAGCAGCTCAATTAGCGGGGGGGCGGATACGCAGTATTTT.

This clone showed up just a few times. The rearrangement links TRBV13 to TRBJ2-5; 9 bases are shared with TRBD1. This CDR3 spans 15 amino acids. V was pared by 5 bases and J by 4 bases, with 8 bases of the junction left unmatched. Per germline, CDR1 PRHDT and CDR2 FYEKMQ (reference sequence). The CDR3 spells CASSLGTGTGETQYF. DNA of the CDR3: TGTGCCAGCAGCCTTGGGACAGGGACGGGAGAGACCCAGTACTTC.

V gene TRBV28 combines with J gene TRBJ2-7, with a tentative D call TRBD2 (5 bases). V lost 6 bases, J lost 5 bases, and 11 bases lay in between. The CDR3 extends over 12 amino acids. The germline V gene encodes CDR1 MDHEN and CDR2 SYDVKM. CDR3 sequence: CASSLTRNEQYF. As DNA, the CDR3 is TGTGCCAGCAGCCTAACTAGGAACGAGCAGTACTTC.

This clone came up a few times. This sequence joins TRBV9 and TRBJ1-5; 8 bases fit TRBD1. Germline lookup yields CDR1 SGDLS and CDR2 YYNGEE. V was clipped by 4 bases and J by 0 bases; unmatched bases: 9. This CDR3 has 17 residues. The CDR3 DNA reads TGTGCCAGCAGCCCCCGGGACAGGCCGTATAGCAATCAGCCCCAGCATTTT. It translates to CASSPRDRPYSNQPQHF.

This clone appeared once. The chain recombines TRBV25-1 with TRBJ2-7; D might be TRBD2 (7 bases). Germline V gene sequence: CDR1 MGHDK, CDR2 SYGVNS. The CDR3 loop spans 14 amino acids. Trimming shortened V by 7 bases and J by 4 bases, and 17 bases separated the two germline ends. The CDR3 region is CASKETGGTYEQYF. DNA of the CDR3: TGTGCCAGCAAAGAAACGGGGGGCACTTACGAGCAGTACTTC.

CDR3 coding DNA: TGCGCCAGCAGCCTGGGTAGGACAGGGCTATACGAGCAGTACTTC. Translation: CASSLGRTGLYEQYF. The genes are TRBV4-3 and TRBJ2-5, with TRBD1 matching 8 bases. The DNA matches TRBJ2-7 better at its end, which makes the J call doubtful. This CDR3 contains 15 residues. Germline V gene data show CDR1 as LGHNA and CDR2 as YSLEER.

In its sample, this clone was seen a few times. The J gene is TRBJ1-1, the V gene TRBV10-3; D perhaps matches TRBD1 (5 bases). Trimming left V 4 bases short and J 3 bases short, with 9 bases between. Germline-derived CDR1 and CDR2 are ENHRY and SYGVKD. This CDR3 region has 13 residues. The CDR3 reads CAISAGKDTEAFF. CDR3 bases: TGTGCCATCAGTGCAGGGAAGGACACTGAAGCTTTCTTT.

The rearrangement uses TRBV11-2 and TRBJ2-7; D perhaps matches TRBD2 (5 bases). Germline CDR1 reads SGHAT; CDR2 reads FQNNGV. The CDR3 runs 14 residues. V was clipped by 5 bases and J by 6 bases, with 17 bases between them. CDR3 protein: CASSHWLAWGEQYF. The CDR3, as DNA: TGTGCCAGCAGCCATTGGCTAGCATGGGGCGAGCAGTACTTC.